This T cell receptor (beta chain) comes out of a study of memory CD4+ T cells and cytomegalovirus serostatus. The germline gives CDR1 KGHSH, CDR2 LQKENI. The junction had 4 bases not matched to a gene; V was cut back by 4 bases and J by 3 bases. This CDR3 is 15 amino acids long. Single viable CD3+CD4+CD8-CD45RO+ cells were sorted as the memory CD4+ T cells. The method was immunoSEQ multiplex PCR; TCRdb's version includes in-frame clones alone and lacks a portion of them. This table has about 52,000 clones, just under 80% appearing once. The sample comprised memory CD4+ T cells from blood. The TCR comes from an adult in good health and CMV-seronegative. The chain links TRBV18 to TRBJ2-3, with 10 bases lining up with TRBD1. CDR3 region: CASSRGQGRTDTQYF. The CDR3 DNA reads TGTGCCAGCTCACGGGGACAGGGGAGGACAGATACGCAGTATTTT.